The table lists the clone carrying this TCR beta chain with a count of one. The record originates from a study of T cells in tumors after PD-1 blockade. The method was immunoSEQ multiplex PCR; TCRdb's version includes in-frame clones alone and lacks a portion of them. The table records around 35,000 clones, 73% of them present only once. V lost 7 bases and J lost 4, with 10 bases in between. This CDR3 region has 12 residues. In germline, CDR1 is LNHDA, CDR2 SQIVND (reference sequence). This TCR was sampled from a human donor with basal cell carcinoma. Sequencing used PBMCs, obtained after anti-PD-1 treatment. The V gene is TRBV19, the J gene TRBJ1-1, with a tentative D call TRBD1 (5 bases). This CDR3 reads CASTGGVTEAFF. The CDR3 bases are TGTGCCAGTACTGGGGGAGTCACTGAAGCTTTCTTT.